This is a list of T cell receptor beta chains from one sample in a study of T cell responses to AZD1222 COVID-19 vaccine. TCRdb keeps only in-frame clones here, not all; method: immunoSEQ multiplex PCR. The sample has some 140,000 clones, approximately 86% seen once. The input for sequencing was peripheral blood, taken 28 days after the second AZD1222 dose. These receptors came from an adult who received the AZD1222 COVID-19 vaccine. The CDR3 runs from the conserved cysteine through the conserved F or W. A D gene is named only where the DNA matches it firmly. The size field is filled for only some rows; it gives once, few, many or a size class.

D gene	clone size	J gene	V gene	CDR3 protein	CDR3 DNA
-	-	TRBJ1-1	TRBV20-1	CSASQMNTEAFF	TGCAGTGCTAGTCAGATGAACACTGAAGCTTTCTTT
TRBD1	-	TRBJ2-7	TRBV7-9	CASTPFNTGTGDNEQYF	TGTGCCAGCACGCCATTTAATACCGGGACAGGGGATAACGAGCAGTACTTC
TRBD1	once	TRBJ2-5	TRBV7-9	CASSFLDRDETQYF	TGTGCCAGCAGCTTTTTAGACAGGGATGAGACCCAGTACTTC
TRBD1	-	TRBJ1-4	TRBV19	CAIDRAQEKLFF	TGTGCCATTGACAGGGCTCAAGAAAAACTGTTTTTT
TRBD1	-	TRBJ1-2	TRBV5-8	CASSAGTGVNYGYTF	TGTGCCAGCAGCGCCGGGACAGGGGTGAACTATGGCTACACCTTC
-	-	TRBJ2-1	TRBV19	CASSRYNEQFF	TGTGCCAGTTCGCGCTACAATGAGCAGTTCTTC
-	-	TRBJ1-1	TRBV7-9	CASSLVDRNTEAFF	TGTGCCAGCAGCTTAGTCGACAGGAACACTGAAGCTTTCTTT
TRBD1	-	TRBJ1-4	TRBV19	CASSMRKGAATFTTNEKLFF	TGTGCCAGTAGTATGAGGAAGGGGGCTGCAACATTTACAACTAATGAAAAACTGTTTTTT
-	-	TRBJ1-1	TRBV5-8	CASSLGGLSAEAFF	TGTGCCAGCAGCTTGGGGGGGTTATCGGCTGAAGCTTTCTTT
-	once	TRBJ1-2	TRBV6-5	CASSLRHRANYGYTF	TGTGCCAGCAGTTTACGTCACAGAGCTAACTATGGCTACACCTTC
TRBD1	-	TRBJ1-1	TRBV6-2/TRBV6-3	CASSWPGQTDTEAFF	TGTGCCAGCAGTTGGCCGGGACAGACCGACACTGAAGCTTTCTTT
TRBD2	-	TRBJ2-1	TRBV4-1	CASSQRLAGYYNEQFF	TGCGCCAGCAGCCAACGCCTAGCGGGATACTACAATGAGCAGTTCTTC
-	-	TRBJ1-1	TRBV18	CASSPPQGGGTEAFF	TGTGCCAGCTCACCACCACAGGGAGGGGGCACTGAAGCTTTCTTT
-	-	TRBJ2-6	TRBV12-5	CASGGVSSGANVLTF	TGTGCTAGTGGGGGGGTCTCCTCTGGGGCCAACGTCCTGACTTTC
-	-	TRBJ1-1	TRBV7-2	CASSPGGGTEAFF	TGTGCCAGCAGCCCAGGCGGGGGAACTGAAGCTTTCTTT
-	once	TRBJ2-5	TRBV9	CASSVGRVETQYF	TGTGCCAGCAGCGTAGGCAGAGTGGAGACCCAGTACTTC
-	-	TRBJ2-1	TRBV18	CASSPPGRGVNEQFF	TGTGCCAGCTCACCACCGGGGCGCGGAGTCAATGAGCAGTTCTTC
-	-	TRBJ2-7	TRBV7-2	CASSSSGLHPNF	TGTGCCAGCAGCTCCTCGGGACTCCATCCCAACTTC
TRBD2	-	TRBJ2-2	TRBV5-1	CASTVLAGDTGELFF	TGCGCCAGCACCGTACTAGCGGGGGACACCGGGGAGCTGTTTTTT
-	-	TRBJ2-5	TRBV30	CAWSTGLGSSETQYF	TGTGCCTGGAGTACGGGGCTAGGGTCTAGCGAGACCCAGTACTTC
-	-	TRBJ2-7	TRBV7-8	CASSLDRNYEQYF	TGTGCCAGCAGCTTGGACAGAAACTACGAGCAGTACTTC
-	-	TRBJ1-2	TRBV5-4	CASSVDGNYGYTF	TGTGCCAGCAGCGTTGACGGCAACTATGGCTACACCTTC
TRBD1	-	TRBJ2-2	TRBV4-1	CASSQAQGSTGELFF	TGCGCCAGCAGCCAAGCACAGGGGAGCACCGGGGAGCTGTTTTTT
-	few	TRBJ2-7	TRBV7-2	CASSLGGASRYEQYF	TGTGCCAGCAGCTTAGGGGGGGCCTCTCGCTACGAGCAGTACTTC
-	-	TRBJ2-3	TRBV16	CASSQSGTPSADTQYF	TGTGCCAGCAGCCAAAGCGGGACACCTAGCGCAGATACGCAGTATTTT